This T cell receptor (beta chain) is drawn from a study of T-cell reconstitution after alpha-beta-depleted transplantation in children. Unique molecular identifiers were incorporated during preparation of the TCRbeta library. TCRdb analysed the PCR reads with MiXCR anew, one entry per CDR3 protein. The sample lists 400,000 to 500,000 distinct CDR3 sequences, about 11% occurring once. V was clipped by 2 bases and J by 2 bases, with 8 bases between them. The V gene's germline CDR1 is KGHSH and CDR2 LQKENI. This CDR3 has 14 amino acids. This sequence was found in a human donor who donated a stem cell graft to a child with acute myeloid leukemia. The specimen comprised PBMCs from the stem cell graft donor, sampled from the stem cell graft. The chain uses TRBV18 and TRBJ2-3; the D gene is possibly TRBD2 (5 bases). CDR3 in DNA: TGTGCCAGCTCACCAGGAGGAGCCACAGATACGCAGTATTTT. Residues: CASSPGGATDTQYF.